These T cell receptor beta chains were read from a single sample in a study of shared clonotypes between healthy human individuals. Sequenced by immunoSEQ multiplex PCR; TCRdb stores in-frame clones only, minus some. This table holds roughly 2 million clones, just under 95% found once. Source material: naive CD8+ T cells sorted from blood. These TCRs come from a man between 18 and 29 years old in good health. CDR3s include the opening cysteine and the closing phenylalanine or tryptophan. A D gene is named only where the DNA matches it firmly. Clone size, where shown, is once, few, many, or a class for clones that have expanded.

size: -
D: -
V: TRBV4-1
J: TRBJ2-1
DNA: TGCGCCAGCAGCCAAGACTCAAGGGAGGTCAATGAGCAGTTCTTC
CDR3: CASSQDSREVNEQFF

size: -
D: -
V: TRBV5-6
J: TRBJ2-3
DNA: TGTGCCAGCAGCTTAGGCGGGTTCCTAGATACGCAGTATTTT
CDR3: CASSLGGFLDTQYF

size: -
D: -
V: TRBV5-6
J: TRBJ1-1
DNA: TGTGCCAGCAGCTTGGAGAGTACTGAAGCTTTCTTT
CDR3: CASSLESTEAFF

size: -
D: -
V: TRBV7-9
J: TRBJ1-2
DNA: TGTGCCAGCAGCCCACGGACAGAATCTAACTATGGCTACACCTTC
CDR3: CASSPRTESNYGYTF

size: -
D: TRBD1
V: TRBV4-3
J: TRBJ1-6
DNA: TGCGCCAGCAGCCAAGATTTACTCCGGGACAGGGGGATCGGGACCTATAATTCACCCCTCCACTTT
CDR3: CASSQDLLRDRGIGTYNSPLHF

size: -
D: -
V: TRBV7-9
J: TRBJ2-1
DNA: TGTGCCAGCAGCTTAGCGGGAGTAACCTACAATGAGCAGTTCTTC
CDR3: CASSLAGVTYNEQFF

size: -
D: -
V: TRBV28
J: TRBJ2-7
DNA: TGTGCCAGCAGTTCGACCATCAGGGACGGCGAGCAGTACTTC
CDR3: CASSSTIRDGEQYF

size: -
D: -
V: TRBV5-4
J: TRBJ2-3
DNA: TGTGCCAGCAGCCTCCGGGACATGGCGGCAGATACGCAGTATTTT
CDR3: CASSLRDMAADTQYF

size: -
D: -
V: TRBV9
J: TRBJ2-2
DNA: TGTGCCAGCAGACAGGGGAACACCGGGGAGCTGTTTTTT
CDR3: CASRQGNTGELFF

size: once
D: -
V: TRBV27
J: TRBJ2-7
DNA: TGTGCCAGCAGTTTAGGCCTATACTACGAGCAGTACTTC
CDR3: CASSLGLYYEQYF

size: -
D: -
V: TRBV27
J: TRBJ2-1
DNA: TGTGCCAGCAGTTTATCGCCCTCATTAACCTACAATGAGCAGTTCTTC
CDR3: CASSLSPSLTYNEQFF

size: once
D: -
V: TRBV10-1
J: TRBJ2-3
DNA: TGCGCCAGCAGTGACTCAGACACAGATACGCAGTATTTT
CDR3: CASSDSDTDTQYF

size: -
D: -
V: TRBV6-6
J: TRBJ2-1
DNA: TGTGCCAGCAGTTACAACGGATACTCCTACAATGAGCAGTTCTTC
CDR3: CASSYNGYSYNEQFF

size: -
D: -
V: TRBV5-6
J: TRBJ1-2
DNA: TGTGCCAGCACCCCCCCGGGGGACGACTATGGCTACACCTTC
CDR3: CASTPPGDDYGYTF

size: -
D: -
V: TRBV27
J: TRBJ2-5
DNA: TGTGCCAGCAGTTCCGTGAAAGCGGAGGGGCAAGAGACCCAGTACTTC
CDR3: CASSSVKAEGQETQYF

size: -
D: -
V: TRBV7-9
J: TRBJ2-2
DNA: TGTGCCAGCAAAATTGACTCCAACACCGGGGAGCTGTTTTTT
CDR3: CASKIDSNTGELFF

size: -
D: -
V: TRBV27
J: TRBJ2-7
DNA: TGTGCCAGCAGCGGATTGATAGATCTCCCTTACGAGCAGTACTTC
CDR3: CASSGLIDLPYEQYF